What follows are 9 T cell receptor beta chains derived from one specimen sequenced in a study of cytomegalovirus exposure and HLA in healthy donors. With 60 Vbeta and 13 Jbeta primers, the PCR was carried out. TCRdb's table, derived via immunoSEQ multiplex PCR, lists solely in-frame clones and lacks some. The sample holds around 150,000 clones, over 70% seen once. Sequencing was done on a sample of PBMCs. All receptors come from a male donor in good health and CMV-seropositive.

This sequence joins TRBV11-1 and TRBJ1-2; 7 nucleotides agree with TRBD1. V lost 5 bases and J lost 6; bases outside the gene matches: 12. The CDR3 consists of 15 residues. Germline V lookup: CDR1 SGHAT, CDR2 FQDESV (reference sequence). CDR3 in amino acids: CASSRGTAPANGYTF. CDR3 bases: TGTGCCAGCAGCCGCGGGACAGCCCCTGCAAATGGCTACACCTTC.

The rearrangement joins TRBV4-1 to TRBJ2-4; 8 nucleotides agree with TRBD2. CDR3 length: 13 amino acids. CDR1 MGHRA and CDR2 YSYEKL come from the germline V gene. The V and J ends lost 4 bases and 9 bases, in that order; junction bases with no gene match: 5. CDR3 DNA: TGCGCCAGCAGCCCGACTAGCGCCAGCATTCAGTACTTC. Translation: CASSPTSASIQYF.

The V gene is TRBV5-1, the J gene TRBJ2-3, with TRBD2 matching over 15 bases. J was trimmed by 5 bases and V by 7 bases; bases with no gene match: 14. Looked up from germline, CDR1 is SGHRS and CDR2 is YFSETQ. This CDR3 is built from 18 residues. The CDR3 loop reads CASRTSGGEKVTGDTQYF. The CDR3 DNA reads TGCGCCAGCCGGACTAGCGGGGGGGAGAAAGTTACGGGAGATACGCAGTATTTT.

The gene calls are TRBV30 and TRBJ1-5, with 11 bases lining up with TRBD1. CDR3 length: 17 residues. V lost 4 bases to trimming and J lost 0 bases; unmatched junction nucleotides: 8. The germline gives CDR1 GTSNPN, CDR2 SVGIG (reference sequence). The CDR3 bases are TGTGCCTGGACCCTCGGGACAGGGGGTATTAGCAATCAGCCCCAGCATTTT. Amino acids: CAWTLGTGGISNQPQHF.

V and J are TRBV4-3 and TRBJ1-1, with 8 bases identical to TRBD1. Germline CDR1 reads LGHNA; CDR2 reads YSLEER. The V gene end was trimmed by 9 bases and the J gene end by 1 base; junction bases not matched to a gene: 13. The CDR3 consists of 16 residues. The CDR3 sequence: CASTAGQGATNTEAFF. As DNA, the CDR3 is TGCGCCAGTACCGCTGGGCAGGGGGCGACGAACACTGAAGCTTTCTTT.

This chain links TRBV30 with TRBJ1-5; D unclear. The V and J ends lost 5 bases and 7 bases respectively, with 12 bases between them. From germline, CDR1 is GTSNPN and CDR2 SVGIG (reference sequence). The CDR3 is 12 amino acids. DNA for the CDR3: TGTGCCTGGGATAGTACCGGGCAGCCCCAGCATTTT. Its translation is CAWDSTGQPQHF.

This sequence joins TRBV5-1 and TRBJ1-1; 7 nucleotides line up with TRBD1. Losses at the gene ends were 0 bases for V and 5 bases for J; bases not matched to a gene: 10. The CDR3 covers 16 residues. The germline gives CDR1 SGHRS, CDR2 YFSETQ. The CDR3 is CASSLGLRGLGTEAFF. The DNA of the CDR3 is TGCGCCAGCAGCTTGGGTCTGAGGGGGCTAGGGACTGAAGCTTTCTTT. Full variable domain (rest looked up from reference TRBV5-1 and TRBJ1-1): KAGVTQTPRYLIKTRGQQVTLSCSPISGHRSVSWYQQTPGQGLQFLFEYFSETQRNKGNFPGRFSGRQFSNSRSEMNVSTLELGDSALYLCASSLGLRGLGTEAFFGQGTRLTVV.

Remarks on this clone: One junction end does not reproduce the germline sequence, and a read error may be involved. The chain is built from TRBV10-1 and TRBJ2-7, with TRBD1 matching over 8 bases. The CDR3 totals 13 residues. In germline, CDR1 is WNHNN, CDR2 SYGVQD (reference sequence). As DNA, the CDR3 is TGCGCCGGCAGTGAGGGGACAGGCTACGAGCAGTACTTC. Protein: CAGSEGTGYEQYF.

CDR3 sequence reads: CASSKYPAQGAVEQYF. The CDR3, as DNA: TGTGCCAGCAGCAAATACCCTGCACAGGGGGCGGTCGAGCAGTACTTC. The rearrangement joins TRBV21-1 to TRBJ2-7; the table's D call, TRBD1, was not checked against the DNA. TRBV21-1 is a pseudogene. The CDR3 totals 16 residues.